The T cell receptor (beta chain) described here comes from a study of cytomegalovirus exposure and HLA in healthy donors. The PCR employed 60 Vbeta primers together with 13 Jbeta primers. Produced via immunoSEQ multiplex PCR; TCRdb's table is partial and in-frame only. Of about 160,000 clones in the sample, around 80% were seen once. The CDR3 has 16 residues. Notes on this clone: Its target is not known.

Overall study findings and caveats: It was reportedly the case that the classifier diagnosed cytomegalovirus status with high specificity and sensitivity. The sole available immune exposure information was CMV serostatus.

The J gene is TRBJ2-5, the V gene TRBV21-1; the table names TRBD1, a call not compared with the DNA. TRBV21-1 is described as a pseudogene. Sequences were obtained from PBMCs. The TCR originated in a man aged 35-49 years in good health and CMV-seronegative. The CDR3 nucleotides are TGTGCCAGCAGCAAAGCCTACGGACACCCTCAAGGGGCCCAGTACTTC. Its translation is CASSKAYGHPQGAQYF.